This TCR beta chain was captured by sequencing in a study of identifying expanded T cells in peripheral blood. The assay was immunoSEQ multiplex PCR, and TCRdb's table has in-frame clones only and misses some. The data contain 75,000 to 95,000 clones, 75% to 90% of them seen just once; the ten biggest clones take up 2.5% to 3%. Worth noting for this clone: Its matching antigen is unknown.

The study's findings and limits: Variance in clone template counts between roughly two-week samples significantly increased with total template count across all healthy donors.

Germline V gene data show CDR1 as SGHDN and CDR2 as FVKESK. This CDR3 has 17 residues. Trimming removed 0 bases from V and 4 bases from J, with 18 bases in between. The material sequenced was blood. The receptor was derived from a person aged 18-70 years in good health. The chain is built from TRBV14 and TRBJ2-5; tentative D call: TRBD2 (5 bases). CDR3 amino acids: CASSQDKGFRLAETQYF. The DNA of the CDR3 is TGTGCCAGCAGCCAAGATAAAGGGTTCAGGCTAGCAGAGACCCAGTACTTC.